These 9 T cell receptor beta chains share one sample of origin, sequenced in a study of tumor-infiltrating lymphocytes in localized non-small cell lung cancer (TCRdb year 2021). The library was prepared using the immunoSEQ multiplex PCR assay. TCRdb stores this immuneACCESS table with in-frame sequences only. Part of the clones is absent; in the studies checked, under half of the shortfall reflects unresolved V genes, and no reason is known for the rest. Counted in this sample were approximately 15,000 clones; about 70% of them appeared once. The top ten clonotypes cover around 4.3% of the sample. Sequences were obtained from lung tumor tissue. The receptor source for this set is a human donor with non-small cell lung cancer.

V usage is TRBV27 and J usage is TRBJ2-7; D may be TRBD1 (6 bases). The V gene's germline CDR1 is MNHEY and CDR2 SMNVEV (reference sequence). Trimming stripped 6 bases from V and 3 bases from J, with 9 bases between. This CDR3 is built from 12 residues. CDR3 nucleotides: TGTGCCAGCAGCCTACAGGGCTACGAGCAGTACTTC. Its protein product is CASSLQGYEQYF.

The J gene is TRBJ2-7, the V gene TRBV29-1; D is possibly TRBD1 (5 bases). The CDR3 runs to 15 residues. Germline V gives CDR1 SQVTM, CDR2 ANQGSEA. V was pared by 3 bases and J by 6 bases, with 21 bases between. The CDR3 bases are TGCAGCGTTGATGGTTTGGCAGAAGGGGATTTCGAGCAGTACTTC. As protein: CSVDGLAEGDFEQYF.

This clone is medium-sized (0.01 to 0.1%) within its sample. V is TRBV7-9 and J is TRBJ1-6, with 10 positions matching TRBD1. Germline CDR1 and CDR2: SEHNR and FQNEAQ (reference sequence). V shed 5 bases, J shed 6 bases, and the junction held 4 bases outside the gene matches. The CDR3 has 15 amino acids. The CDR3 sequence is CASSPRDRGNSPLHF. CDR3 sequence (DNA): TGTGCCAGCAGCCCCCGGGACAGGGGTAATTCACCCCTCCACTTT.

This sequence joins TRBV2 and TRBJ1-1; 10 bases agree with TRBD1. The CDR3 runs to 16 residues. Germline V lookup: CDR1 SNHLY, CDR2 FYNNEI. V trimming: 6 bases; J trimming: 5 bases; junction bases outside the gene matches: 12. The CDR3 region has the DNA TGTGCCAGCAGAGCCGGGACAGGGGCCTTGGGGACTGAAGCTTTCTTT. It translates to CASRAGTGALGTEAFF. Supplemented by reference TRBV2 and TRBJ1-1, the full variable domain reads EPEVTQTPSHQVTQMGQEVILRCVPISNHLYFYWYRQILGQKVEFLVSFYNNEISEKSEIFDDQFSVERPDGSNFTLKIRSTKLEDSAMYFCASRAGTGALGTEAFFGQGTRLTVV.

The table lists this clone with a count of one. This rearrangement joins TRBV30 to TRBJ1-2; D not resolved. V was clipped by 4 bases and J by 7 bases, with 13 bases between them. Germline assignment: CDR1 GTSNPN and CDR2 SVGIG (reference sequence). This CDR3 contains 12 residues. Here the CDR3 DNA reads TGTGCCTGGACGGTCGGGCCGCGTGGCTACACCTTC. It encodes CAWTVGPRGYTF.

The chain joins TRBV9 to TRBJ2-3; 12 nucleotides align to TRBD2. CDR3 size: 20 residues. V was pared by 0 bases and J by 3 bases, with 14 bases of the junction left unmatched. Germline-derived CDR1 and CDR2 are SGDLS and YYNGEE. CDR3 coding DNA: TGTGCCAGCAGCGTAGCCAGGACTAGCGGGATCTCCGCGAGGACAGATACGCAGTATTTT. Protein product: CASSVARTSGISARTDTQYF. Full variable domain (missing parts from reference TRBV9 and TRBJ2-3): DSGVTQTPKHLITATGQRVTLRCSPRSGDLSVYWYQQSLDQGLQFLIQYYNGEERAKGNILERFSAQQFPDLHSELNLSSLELGDSALYFCASSVARTSGISARTDTQYFGPGTRLTVL.

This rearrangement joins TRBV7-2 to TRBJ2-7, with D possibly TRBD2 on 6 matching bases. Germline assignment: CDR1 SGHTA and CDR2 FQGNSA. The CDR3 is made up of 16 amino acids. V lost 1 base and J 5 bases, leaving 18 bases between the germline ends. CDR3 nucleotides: TGTGCCAGCAGCTTAGAACCCCTAGCGTCCCGAGACGAGCAGTACTTC. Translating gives CASSLEPLASRDEQYF.

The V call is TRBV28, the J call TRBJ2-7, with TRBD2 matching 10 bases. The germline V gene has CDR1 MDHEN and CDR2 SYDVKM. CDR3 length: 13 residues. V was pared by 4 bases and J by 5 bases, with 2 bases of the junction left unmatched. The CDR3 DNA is TGTGCCAGCAGTTCTAGCGGGAGACACGAGCAGTACTTC. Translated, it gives CASSSSGRHEQYF.

The CDR3 nucleotides read TGTGCCAGCAGAAAGCAGGGTAATAGCAATCAGCCCCAGCATTTT. This codes for CASRKQGNSNQPQHF. The chain combines TRBV2 with TRBJ1-5; D perhaps matches TRBD1 (5 bases). The CDR3 covers 15 residues. V dropped 6 bases and J dropped 0 bases, with 12 bases sitting between them. Germline assignment: CDR1 SNHLY and CDR2 FYNNEI. The full variable domain, in which reference TRBV2 and TRBJ1-5 provide the parts outside the CDR3, is EPEVTQTPSHQVTQMGQEVILRCVPISNHLYFYWYRQILGQKVEFLVSFYNNEISEKSEIFDDQFSVERPDGSNFTLKIRSTKLEDSAMYFCASRKQGNSNQPQHFGDGTRLSIL.